This TCR beta chain was identified during a study of blood T cell repertoires in COVID-19. The overall study: Donors in the United States, Italy and Spain gave samples during acute or convalescent COVID-19. PBMCs, B-cell-depleted T cells, or T cells were the source of the cDNA or gDNA that made up the material.

Original analysis: Quantification of nucleated cells was approximated via reference gene primer amplification. Sequencing was performed with immunoSEQ multiplex PCR; in TCRdb, only in-frame clones are kept and a portion is missing. From that table come the V and J calls and clone size; the DNA was used to work out D and trimming. The repertoire holds around 160,000 clones, around 80% seen once, with around 19% in the top ten. The CDR3 is 16 residues long. Germline values: CDR1 MDHEN, CDR2 SYDVKM. V dropped 7 bases and J dropped 3; count of bases not matched to a gene: 11. The sample taken for sequencing was peripheral blood. The receptor was derived from a woman of 80 years or more with acute or convalescent COVID-19. This sequence joins TRBV28 and TRBJ2-1; 8 nucleotides match TRBD2. CDR3 in amino acids: CASMRSGSLLYNEQFF. CDR3 bases: TGTGCCAGCATGCGCAGCGGGAGTTTGCTCTACAATGAGCAGTTCTTC.